The rows below give T cell receptor beta chains drawn from one sample of a study of control samples from healthy donors and cancer patients. Profiling relied on immunoSEQ multiplex PCR, and the TCRdb table lists in-frame clones only, not all of them. The table shows approximately 60,000 clones, with roughly 90% occurring only once. Material: PBMCs. The receptors derive from a man aged 30 to 39 with colorectal cancer. CDR3s include the opening cysteine and the closing phenylalanine or tryptophan. D genes are given only for firm matches. Clone size, where shown, is once, few, many, or a class for clones that have expanded.

NA TRBJ1-1 NA TRBV7-9 CASSLTTDMNTEAFF TGTGCCAGCAGCTTAACGACAGATATGAACACTGAAGCTTTCTTT
NA TRBJ2-5 NA TRBV12-3/TRBV12-4 CASSLDSQETQYF TGTGCCAGCAGTTTAGACAGCCAAGAGACCCAGTACTTC
NA TRBJ2-4 NA TRBV4-3 CASSQGFGKAKNIQYF TGCGCCAGCAGCCAAGGGTTTGGGAAGGCAAAAAACATTCAGTACTTC
NA TRBJ2-3 TRBD2 TRBV9 CASSVQAGGSTDTQYF TGTGCCAGCAGCGTTCAAGCGGGGGGTTCCACAGATACGCAGTATTTT
NA TRBJ2-5 NA TRBV2 CASILGPISRETQYF NA
NA TRBJ1-1 NA TRBV7-9 CASSYREATEAFF TGTGCCAGCAGCTACCGAGAGGCGACTGAAGCTTTCTTT
NA TRBJ1-2 TRBD1 TRBV27 CASSSPGQGVLGYTF TGTGCCAGCAGTTCCCCTGGACAGGGGGTTTTGGGCTACACCTTC
once TRBJ2-2 NA TRBV9 CASSTQGQLNTGELFF TGTGCCAGCAGCACCCAGGGACAATTGAACACCGGGGAGCTGTTTTTT
NA TRBJ1-6 NA TRBV10-2 CASSEYGGARNSPLHF TGCGCCAGCAGTGAGTATGGAGGGGCAAGGAATTCACCCCTCCACTTT
NA TRBJ1-3 NA TRBV13 CASSFRFGTIYF TGTGCCAGCAGCTTCCGTTTTGGCACCATATATTTT
NA TRBJ1-2 NA TRBV12-3/TRBV12-4 CASREGNYGYTF TGTGCCAGCAGGGAAGGCAACTATGGCTACACCTTC
NA TRBJ2-3 NA TRBV7-8 CASSPGPSTDTQYF TGTGCCAGCAGCCCGGGCCCTAGCACAGATACGCAGTATTTT
NA TRBJ2-7 TRBD2 TRBV5-1 CASSLTSGSYYEQYF TGCGCCAGCAGCCTGACTAGCGGGAGCTACTACGAGCAGTACTTC
NA TRBJ2-1 NA TRBV6-5 CASSYGRGYEQFF TGTGCCAGCAGTTACGGCCGAGGGTACGAGCAGTTCTTC
NA TRBJ2-3 TRBD1 TRBV19 CASSNRGITDTQYF TGTGCCAGTAGCAACAGGGGGATCACAGATACGCAGTATTTT
NA TRBJ2-3 TRBD2 TRBV7-2 CASSLLAGGRLPAKDTQYF TGTGCCAGCAGCTTACTAGCGGGGGGGCGGTTACCGGCTAAAGATACGCAGTATTTT
NA TRBJ2-7 NA TRBV19 CASSFRELGSEQYF TGTGCCAGTAGTTTCAGGGAGTTGGGCTCCGAGCAGTACTTC
NA TRBJ1-5 NA TRBV19 CASSIGGDSNQPQHF TGTGCCAGTAGTATAGGAGGGGATAGCAATCAGCCCCAGCATTTT
NA TRBJ1-2 NA TRBV24-1 CATSDSRGGAKDGYTF TGTGCCACCAGTGATTCCCGGGGGGGGGCGAAGGATGGCTACACCTTC
NA TRBJ1-3 NA TRBV7-2 CASSPRVQVLSGNTIYF TGTGCCAGCAGCCCTAGGGTACAGGTCCTCTCTGGAAACACCATATATTTT
NA TRBJ2-1 NA TRBV6-2/TRBV6-3 CASSFLNEQFF TGTGCCAGCAGTTTCCTAAATGAGCAGTTCTTC
NA TRBJ1-4 TRBD1 TRBV7-9 CASSSRQGTGEKLFF TGTGCCAGCAGCTCCCGACAGGGGACCGGGGAAAAACTGTTTTTT
NA TRBJ2-1 NA TRBV5-1 CASSWETAYNEQFF TGCGCCAGCAGCTGGGAGACAGCTTACAATGAGCAGTTCTTC
once TRBJ1-1 TRBD1 TRBV4-3 CASSQGPRGQNTEAFF TGCGCCAGCAGCCAAGGCCCCAGGGGGCAGAACACTGAAGCTTTCTTT
once TRBJ1-2 TRBD1 TRBV5-5 CASSLTGEEGYTF TGTGCCAGCAGCCTCACAGGGGAGGAGGGCTACACCTTC
NA TRBJ2-3 NA TRBV7-9 CASSPFRATSTDTQYF TGTGCCAGCAGCCCCTTCAGAGCGACTAGCACAGATACGCAGTATTTT
NA TRBJ1-1 TRBD1 TRBV4-3 CASSLTDRMNTEAFF TGCGCCAGCAGCCTAACGGACAGGATGAACACTGAAGCTTTCTTT
NA TRBJ2-5 NA TRBV19 CASSINAGMRETQYF TGTGCCAGTAGTATCAACGCGGGGATGAGGGAGACCCAGTACTTC
NA TRBJ2-2 NA TRBV30 CAWSGPITGELFF TGTGCCTGGAGTGGTCCGATAACCGGGGAGCTGTTTTTT
NA TRBJ1-5 NA TRBV19 CASSLAPGGNQPQHF TGTGCCAGTAGTCTAGCCCCCGGCGGAAATCAGCCCCAGCATTTT
NA TRBJ1-1 TRBD1 TRBV19 CASSLMGQGNTEAFF TGTGCCAGTAGCCTCATGGGACAGGGGAACACTGAAGCTTTCTTT
NA TRBJ1-3 TRBD1 TRBV9 CASSSDRDRRNTIYF TGTGCCAGCAGCAGCGACAGGGATCGTCGTAACACCATATATTTT
NA TRBJ1-4 NA TRBV10-2 CASSEGRSNEKLFF TGCGCCAGCAGTGAGGGACGGTCGAATGAAAAACTGTTTTTT
NA TRBJ2-1 NA TRBV27 CASSLSVLAFGQFF TGTGCCAGCAGTTTATCGGTCCTAGCTTTCGGTCAGTTCTTC
NA TRBJ1-4 NA TRBV4-3 CASSQGARGANEKLFF TGCGCCAGCAGCCAAGGGGCAAGGGGCGCTAATGAAAAACTGTTTTTT
NA TRBJ2-3 NA TRBV12-5 CASALWGITDTQYF TGTGCTAGTGCCCTCTGGGGGATTACAGATACGCAGTATTTT
NA TRBJ2-7 TRBD2 TRBV3-1/TRBV3-2 CASSPGTSGGYEQYF TGTGCCAGCAGCCCCGGGACTAGCGGGGGTTACGAGCAGTACTTC
NA TRBJ1-2 TRBD1 TRBV28 CASSILSRDRDDGYTF TGTGCCAGCAGCATACTATCCCGGGACAGGGATGATGGCTACACCTTC
NA TRBJ1-5 NA TRBV10-3 CAISDEDQPQHF TGTGCCATCAGTGACGAGGATCAGCCCCAGCATTTT
NA TRBJ2-1 NA TRBV5-1 CASSPPQEDYNEQFF TGCGCCAGCAGCCCGCCCCAGGAGGACTACAATGAGCAGTTCTTC
once TRBJ1-2 TRBD1 TRBV19 CASSARGTGDGYTF TGTGCCAGTAGTGCAAGGGGGACAGGGGATGGCTACACCTTC
NA TRBJ1-4 NA TRBV6-2/TRBV6-3 CASSYSKKEGGREKLFF TGTGCCAGCAGTTACTCGAAAAAGGAGGGGGGACGTGAAAAACTGTTTTTT
NA TRBJ2-3 TRBD2 TRBV15 CATSRDRGGRDTQYF TGTGCCACCAGCAGAGATCGGGGCGGGAGAGATACGCAGTATTTT
NA TRBJ1-6 NA TRBV30 CAWSTGSLSPLHF TGTGCCTGGAGTACGGGGTCCCTATCGCCCCTCCACTTT
NA TRBJ1-1 NA TRBV11-2 CASSLVHPVEPADEAFF TGTGCCAGCAGCTTAGTCCACCCAGTTGAACCGGCTGATGAAGCTTTCTTT
NA TRBJ1-1 NA TRBV19 CASSILVRGRGNTEAFF TGTGCCAGTAGTATCTTAGTTCGCGGCAGGGGGAACACTGAAGCTTTCTTT
few TRBJ1-3 NA TRBV27 CASSLSYRLGNTIYF TGTGCCAGCAGTTTATCGTACAGACTTGGAAACACCATATATTTT
few TRBJ1-2 TRBD1 TRBV3-1/TRBV3-2 CASSQSGQNYGYTF TGTGCCAGCAGCCAATCGGGACAGAACTATGGCTACACCTTC
NA TRBJ2-7 TRBD2 TRBV9 CASSVGLANGEQYF TGTGCCAGCAGCGTGGGACTAGCGAATGGGGAGCAGTACTTC
once TRBJ1-1 NA TRBV5-1 CASSEVQGNTEAFF TGCGCCAGCAGCGAAGTACAGGGGAACACTGAAGCTTTCTTT
once TRBJ1-5 NA TRBV7-2 CASSWSGEGPGHF TGTGCCAGCAGCTGGTCCGGGGAGGGGCCGGGGCATTTT
NA TRBJ1-2 TRBD1 TRBV3-1/TRBV3-2 CASSRDSQTNYGYTF TGTGCCAGCAGCCGGGACAGTCAAACTAACTATGGCTACACCTTC
NA TRBJ1-3 NA TRBV11-2 CASSQIAGSGNTIYF TGTGCCAGCAGTCAAATTGCGGGCTCTGGAAACACCATATATTTT
NA TRBJ1-6 TRBD1 TRBV9 CASSPGDRVNSPLHF TGTGCCAGCAGCCCGGGGGACAGGGTGAATTCACCCCTCCACTTT